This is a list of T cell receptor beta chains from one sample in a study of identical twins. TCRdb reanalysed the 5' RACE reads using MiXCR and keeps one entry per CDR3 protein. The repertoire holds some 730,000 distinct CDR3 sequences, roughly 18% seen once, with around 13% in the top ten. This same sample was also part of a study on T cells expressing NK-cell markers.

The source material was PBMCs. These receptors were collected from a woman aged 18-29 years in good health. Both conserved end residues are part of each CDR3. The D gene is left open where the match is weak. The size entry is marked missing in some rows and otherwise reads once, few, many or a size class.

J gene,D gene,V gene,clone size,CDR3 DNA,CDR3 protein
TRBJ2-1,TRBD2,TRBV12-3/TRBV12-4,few,TGTGCCAGCAGCCCGGGAGCGGGAGGTTTTGAGCAGTTCTTC,CASSPGAGGFEQFF
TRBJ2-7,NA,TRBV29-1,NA,TGCAGCGTTGGGCCTTCCCTCTACGAGCAGTACTTC,CSVGPSLYEQYF
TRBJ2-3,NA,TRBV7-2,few,TGTGCCAGCAGCCTGACTAGTAAAGATACGCAGTATTTT,CASSLTSKDTQYF
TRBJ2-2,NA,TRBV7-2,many,TGTGCCAGCAGCTTAGTACTAGCTGGCGGGGAGCTGTTTTTT,CASSLVLAGGELFF
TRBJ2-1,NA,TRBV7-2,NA,TGTGCCAGCAGCTACAGCAGGAGGGCCGTTTGGGTCAATGAGCAGTTCTTC,CASSYSRRAVWVNEQFF
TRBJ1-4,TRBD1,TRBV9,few,TGTGCCAGCAGCGCCGGGACAGGGGCTGAAAAACTGTTTTTT,CASSAGTGAEKLFF
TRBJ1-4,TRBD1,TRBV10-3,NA,TGTGCCATCAGTGACTCCAGGGGGTCTGAAAAACTGTTTTTT,CAISDSRGSEKLFF
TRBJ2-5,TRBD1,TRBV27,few,TGTGCCAGCAGTCCCTGGACAGGTGATCAAGAGACCCAGTACTTC,CASSPWTGDQETQYF
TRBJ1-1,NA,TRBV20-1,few,TGCAGTGCCCTAAGTAACGTGGGTTCTAAGGAAGCTTTCTTT,CSALSNVGSKEAFF
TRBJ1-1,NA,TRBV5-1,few,TGCGCCAGCAGCTTGGGGGATACGACGACTGAAGCTTTCTTT,CASSLGDTTTEAFF
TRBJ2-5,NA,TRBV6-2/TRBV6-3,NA,TGTGCCAGCAGTTACTCGATATACAGGATGCGAGAGACCCAGTACTTC,CASSYSIYRMRETQYF
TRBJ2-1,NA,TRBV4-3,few,TGCGCCAGCAGCTATATGAGCGATGAGCAGTTCTTC,CASSYMSDEQFF
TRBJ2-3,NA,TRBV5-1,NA,TGCGCCAGCAGCTTGGAAGCAGGGGGCACAGATACGCAGTATTTT,CASSLEAGGTDTQYF
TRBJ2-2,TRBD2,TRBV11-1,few,TGTGCCAGCAGATATCCCGGGACTAGCGGGAGAATAGGCACCGGGGAGCTGTTTTTT,CASRYPGTSGRIGTGELFF
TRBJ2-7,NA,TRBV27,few,TGTGCCAGCAGTCCCCGGGCTGGATACGAGCAGTACTTC,CASSPRAGYEQYF